Listed below are T cell receptor beta chains from one sample, sequenced in a study of OX40 agonist ivuxolimab in advanced cancers. TCRdb keeps only in-frame clones here, not all; method: immunoSEQ multiplex PCR. The data show about 79,000 clones, with more than 90% seen just once and more than 5.5% held by the top ten. The specimen comprised CD4+ or CD8+ T cells sorted from blood, sampled in a trial of the OX40 agonist ivuxolimab. The receptor source for this set is an adult with an advanced solid tumor such as melanoma, head and neck, liver or kidney cancer. Both conserved end residues are part of each CDR3. The D gene is left open where the match is weak. Only some rows state a clone size, as once, few, many or a class for expanded clones.

d_gene	abundance	j_gene	v_gene	CDR3aa	CDR3nt
TRBD1	once	TRBJ2-7	TRBV27	CASRRQGAGEQYF	TGTGCCAGCAGACGACAGGGTGCCGGCGAGCAGTACTTC
.	few	TRBJ2-3	TRBV9	CASSVTPGAGFSTDTQYF	TGTGCCAGCAGCGTGACGCCGGGGGCAGGGTTTAGCACAGATACGCAGTATTTT
.	.	TRBJ1-5	TRBV27	CASSLVYQPQHF	TGTGCCAGCAGTTTAGTCTATCAGCCCCAGCATTTT
.	.	TRBJ2-1	TRBV5-1	CASSLSYNEQFF	TGCGCCAGCAGCTTGTCCTACAATGAGCAGTTCTTC
.	.	TRBJ2-2	TRBV28	CAVPYVGTGELFF	TGTGCCGTACCGTACGTAGGCACCGGGGAGCTGTTTTTT
.	.	TRBJ1-2	TRBV4-1	CASSQESRVGYTF	TGCGCCAGCAGCCAAGAGTCGCGGGTCGGCTACACCTTC
.	.	TRBJ1-2	TRBV21-1	CASSQRGDYGYTF	TGTGCCAGCAGCCAAAGAGGGGACTATGGCTACACCTTC
.	.	TRBJ2-7	TRBV6-1	CASSQAKSYEQYF	TGTGCCAGCAGCCAGGCAAAGTCCTACGAGCAGTACTTC
.	.	TRBJ1-3	TRBV21-1	CASSTHGYGNTIYF	TGTGCCAGCAGCACCCACGGGTACGGAAACACCATATATTTT
.	.	TRBJ2-2	TRBV11-3	CASSLDFTGELFF	TGTGCCAGCAGCTTAGATTTCACCGGGGAGCTGTTTTTT
.	.	TRBJ2-5	TRBV7-3	CASSSEGGKETQYF	TGTGCCAGCAGCTCCGAGGGGGGAAAAGAGACCCAGTACTTC
.	once	TRBJ2-5	TRBV5-1	CASSLVGRQETQYF	TGCGCCAGCAGCTTGGTAGGGAGGCAAGAGACCCAGTACTTC
.	few	TRBJ1-4	TRBV18	CASSLGEKLFF	TGTGCCAGCTCACTAGGGGAAAAACTGTTTTTT
TRBD2	.	TRBJ2-6	TRBV6-1	CASSEVILAGSGANVLTF	TGTGCCAGCAGTGAGGTGATCCTAGCGGGCTCTGGGGCCAACGTCCTGACTTTC
.	.	TRBJ1-1	TRBV29-1	CSAKGRTNTEAFF	TGCAGCGCCAAGGGACGGACAAACACTGAAGCTTTCTTT
.	.	TRBJ2-3	TRBV29-1	CSVGGTTSTDTQYF	TGCAGCGTGGGCGGGACGACTAGCACAGATACGCAGTATTTT
.	.	TRBJ2-3	TRBV7-2	CASSKGTQDTQYF	TGTGCCAGCAGCAAAGGTACACAGGATACGCAGTATTTT
.	.	TRBJ1-2	TRBV18	CASSPQGGGYTF	TGTGCCAGCTCACCGCAGGGAGGAGGCTACACCTTC
.	.	TRBJ1-1	TRBV28	CASGRGLDTEAFF	TGTGCCAGCGGCCGGGGTTTGGACACTGAAGCTTTCTTT
.	few	TRBJ1-5	TRBV6-1	CASSSVPGPGAQHF	TGTGCCAGCAGTTCCGTCCCGGGCCCAGGGGCCCAGCATTTT
.	.	TRBJ2-7	TRBV5-1	CASPSTRTDQLCEQYF	TGCGCCAGCCCCTCCACCCGGACAGACCAGTTGTGCGAGCAGTACTTC
.	.	TRBJ2-5	TRBV7-6	CASSLGGRGSQETQYF	TGTGCCAGCAGCTTAGGTGGTCGGGGGAGCCAAGAGACCCAGTACTTC
TRBD1	.	TRBJ2-7	TRBV5-1	CASSLSGTETYEQYF	TGCGCCAGCAGCTTATCCGGGACAGAGACCTACGAGCAGTACTTC
.	.	TRBJ1-1	TRBV21-1	CASSKEEGGRPNTEAFF	TGTGCCAGCAGCAAAGAAGAGGGGGGCAGGCCTAACACTGAAGCTTTCTTT
TRBD2	.	TRBJ2-3	TRBV5-1	CASSFSGTSTDTQYF	TGCGCCAGCAGCTTTAGCGGGACTAGCACAGATACGCAGTATTTT
.	.	TRBJ1-5	TRBV18	CASSPISLGGGSGNQPQHF	TGTGCCAGCTCACCAATAAGTCTCGGAGGGGGTAGCGGCAATCAGCCCCAGCATTTT
.	once	TRBJ2-7	TRBV27	CASSFLTGPYEQYF	TGTGCCAGCAGTTTCCTTACAGGGCCCTACGAGCAGTACTTC
.	.	TRBJ2-3	TRBV5-1	CASSLDSGSTDTQYF	TGCGCCAGCAGCTTAGACAGCGGGAGCACAGATACGCAGTATTTT
.	.	TRBJ2-3	TRBV19	CASNIWASTDTQYF	TGTGCCAGTAATATCTGGGCTAGCACAGATACGCAGTATTTT
.	.	TRBJ1-2	TRBV30	CAWTKGHYGYTF	TGTGCCTGGACCAAGGGTCACTATGGCTACACCTTC
TRBD1	.	TRBJ1-1	TRBV5-1	CASSSRTGENTEAFF	TGCGCCAGCAGCTCACGGACAGGGGAGAACACTGAAGCTTTCTTT
TRBD1	.	TRBJ1-3	TRBV5-5	CASSLTGGSGNTIYF	TGTGCCAGCAGCTTGACAGGGGGCTCTGGAAACACCATATATTTT
TRBD1	once	TRBJ2-4	TRBV2	CASIMRQGAEVSF	TGTGCCAGCATCATGCGACAGGGGGCGGAGGTTTCCTTC
.	.	TRBJ1-1	TRBV21-1	CASPEVNTEAFF	TGTGCCAGCCCAGAGGTGAACACTGAAGCTTTCTTT
.	.	TRBJ2-1	TRBV20-1	CSSQDVQFF	TGCAGTTCCCAAGATGTGCAGTTCTTC
.	.	TRBJ2-7	TRBV28	CASSDHTYYEQYF	TGTGCCAGCAGTGATCACACCTACTACGAGCAGTACTTC